This T cell receptor beta chain was recorded in a study of OX40 agonist ivuxolimab in advanced cancers. Looking at the study overall: Ivuxolimab, which patients received intravenously every 2 weeks, was dosed at 0.01 to 10 mg/kg. Prior therapy, whether anti-PD-1, anti-PD-L1 or anti-CTLA-4, was allowed, and 40% had some.

Libraries were prepared by immunoSEQ multiplex PCR; TCRdb keeps only in-frame clonotypes and omits some of them. Counted here are roughly 76,000 clones, 84% occurring once; the ten biggest clones make up 20% to 25%. The CDR3 consists of 15 residues. The V segment lost 4 bases and the J segment 1 base; nucleotides outside the gene matches: 4. Germline CDR1 SGHRS, CDR2 YFSETQ. Overall study findings and caveats: Dosing at 0.1 to 3.0 mg/kg was accompanied by clonal expansion of CD4+ and CD8+ blood T cells by week 6.

This clone was seen a few times. The antigen remains undetermined. Blood sampling was done at baseline, cycle 4 day 1, and cycle 7 day 1. The source of this sequence is an adult with an advanced solid tumor such as melanoma, head and neck, liver or kidney cancer. Sequenced material: CD4+ or CD8+ T cells sorted from blood, taken in a trial of the OX40 agonist ivuxolimab. The V gene is TRBV5-1, the J gene TRBJ2-2; 7 nucleotides match TRBD1. The CDR3 coding sequence is TGCGCCAGCAGCCCGGGACAGCTGAACACCGGGGAGCTGTTTTTT. This gives the protein CASSPGQLNTGELFF. Full variable domain (outside the CDR3, taken from reference TRBV5-1 and TRBJ2-2): KAGVTQTPRYLIKTRGQQVTLSCSPISGHRSVSWYQQTPGQGLQFLFEYFSETQRNKGNFPGRFSGRQFSNSRSEMNVSTLELGDSALYLCASSPGQLNTGELFFGEGSRLTVL.